One and the same sample provided the 24 T cell receptor beta chains below, sequenced in a study of blood T cell repertoires in COVID-19. The assay was immunoSEQ multiplex PCR, and TCRdb's table has in-frame clones only and misses some. This sample yields 65,000 to 75,000 clones, of which 80% to 95% are seen a single time; around 13% belongs to the top ten. The specimen sequenced was peripheral blood. All receptors derive from a human donor with active COVID-19. The donor label of this sample is uncertain.

This clone was seen just once. The chain combines TRBV10-1 with TRBJ2-3, with D possibly TRBD2 on 5 matching bases. Trimming removed 2 bases from V and 4 bases from J, with 10 bases in between. Germline V gene data show CDR1 as WNHNN and CDR2 as SYGVQD (reference sequence). The CDR3 covers 14 residues. The CDR3 DNA sequence: TGCGCCAGCAGTGAGGGTAGCGTCCCAGATACGCAGTATTTT. This encodes CASSEGSVPDTQYF.

The rearrangement uses TRBV24-1 and TRBJ2-1; D gene uncertain. Trimming shortened V by 6 bases and J by 7 bases, and 6 bases separated the two germline ends. The CDR3 runs to 11 residues. Per the germline V gene, CDR1 is KGHDR and CDR2 is SFDVKD. The CDR3 DNA sequence: TGTGCCACCAGTCAAATGAATGAGCAGTTCTTC. Amino acid sequence: CATSQMNEQFF.

The CDR3 sequence: CASSLGWGGNQPQHF. The CDR3 nucleotides are TGTGCCAGCAGCTTGGGTTGGGGGGGAAATCAGCCCCAGCATTTT. The rearrangement links TRBV5-6 to TRBJ1-5, with D perhaps TRBD1 (5 bases). The CDR3 contains 15 residues. The V and J ends lost 0 bases and 4 bases respectively, with 11 bases between them. Germline values: CDR1 SGHDT, CDR2 YYEEEE.

The rearrangement joins TRBV24-1 to TRBJ2-5, with TRBD2 as a possible D gene (7 bases). CDR1 and CDR2 from the germline V gene are KGHDR and SFDVKD. The ends were cut back, 5 bases at V and 1 base at J, with 13 bases in the middle. This CDR3 is built from 15 residues. The CDR3 region is CATSVGGGGQETQYF. DNA of the CDR3: TGTGCCACCAGTGTTGGGGGGGGCGGCCAAGAGACCCAGTACTTC.

This clone appeared a few times. The V gene is TRBV5-8, the J gene TRBJ2-7; possibly TRBD1 for D (5 bases). Germline CDR1 and CDR2: SGHTS and YDEGEE. V was shortened by 0 bases and J by 4 bases, with 8 bases between the two germline ends. The CDR3 covers 13 residues. In DNA, the CDR3 is TGTGCCAGCAGCTTGGAGGGGAATTACGAGCAGTACTTC. Translation: CASSLEGNYEQYF.

V and J are TRBV29-1 and TRBJ1-3; a weak D match, TRBD1 (6 bases). CDR1 is SQVTM and CDR2 is ANQGSEA in the germline V gene. The length of the CDR3 is 13 residues. Trimming pared 6 bases from V and 3 bases from J, leaving 12 bases between. CDR3 region: CSVQTGIGNTIYF. For the CDR3, the DNA is TGCAGCGTCCAAACAGGGATTGGAAACACCATATATTTT.

This chain uses TRBV19 with TRBJ2-3; TRBD2 matches at 14 bases. Germline V gene lookup returns CDR1 LNHDA and CDR2 SQIVND (reference sequence). J was trimmed by 6 bases and V by 7 bases; bases with no gene match: 6. The CDR3 has 15 amino acids. The CDR3 reads CASNTGLAGADTQYF. The CDR3 DNA sequence: TGTGCCAGTAATACGGGACTAGCGGGAGCTGATACGCAGTATTTT.

This clone was seen only once. This rearrangement joins TRBV28 to TRBJ2-5; 13 nucleotides match TRBD2. V lost 4 bases, J lost 5 bases, and 7 bases stayed unmatched. Germline-derived CDR1 and CDR2 are MDHEN and SYDVKM. The CDR3 is made up of 16 amino acids. CDR3 in DNA: TGTGCCAGCAGTTCCGGACTAGCGGGAGTTCGGGAGACCCAGTACTTC. This translates into CASSSGLAGVRETQYF.

The chain couples TRBV7-2 to TRBJ2-1; 11 positions agree with TRBD2. CDR3 length equals 14 residues. Germline V lookup: CDR1 SGHTA, CDR2 FQGNSA. Germline trimming cut 2 bases from V and 13 bases from J; bases unmatched to any gene: 7. The CDR3 loop is CASSLRRTSGFQFF. DNA of the CDR3: TGTGCCAGCAGCTTACGGCGGACTAGCGGGTTTCAGTTCTTC.

The rearrangement joins TRBV7-2 to TRBJ2-1, with 13 bases lining up with TRBD2. Trimming took 2 bases from V and 9 from J; bases not matched to a gene: 7. Germline V lookup: CDR1 SGHTA, CDR2 FQGNSA. The CDR3 has 16 amino acids. For the CDR3, the DNA is TGTGCCAGCAGCTTACCCGGACTAGCGGGAGCAGCTGAGCAGTTCTTC. As protein: CASSLPGLAGAAEQFF.

This clone was detected only once. The rearrangement links TRBV3-1 (or the pseudogene TRBV3-2) to TRBJ1-5; no reliable D call. This CDR3 spans 14 amino acids. Germline lookup yields CDR1 LGHDT and CDR2 YNNKEL (reference sequence). V was shortened by 3 bases and J by 2 bases, with 8 bases between the two germline ends. CDR3 nucleotides: TGTGCCAGCAGCCATTCGGCGGGCAATCAGCCCCAGCATTTT. Translation: CASSHSAGNQPQHF.

V is TRBV6-6 and J is TRBJ1-4; tentative D call: TRBD1 (5 bases). There are 16 residues in the CDR3. V was trimmed by 9 bases and J by 0 bases, leaving 17 bases between them. Germline CDR1 and CDR2: MNHNY and SVGAGI (reference sequence). The CDR3 loop is CASSDTLPATNEKLFF. The CDR3 nucleotides read TGTGCCAGTTCGGACACCCTCCCTGCAACTAATGAAAAACTGTTTTTT.

This clone was recorded once. CDR3 nucleotides: TGTGCCAGCAGCCAAGATGGAGGGAGTATCGGTGAGCAGTTCTTC. It codes for CASSQDGGSIGEQFF. V gene TRBV3-1 (or the pseudogene TRBV3-2) combines with J gene TRBJ2-1; D is possibly TRBD2 (6 bases). Looked up from germline, CDR1 is LGHDT and CDR2 is YNNKEL (reference sequence). The CDR3 covers 15 residues. Trimming took 0 bases from V and 9 from J, leaving 15 bases between them.

The rearrangement joins TRBV7-2 to TRBJ2-5, with TRBD1 matching 8 bases. CDR3 length equals 15 residues. The J segment lost 5 bases and the V segment lost 5 bases, leaving 10 bases of the junction unmatched. Germline loops: CDR1 SGHTA, CDR2 FQGNSA. CDR3 coding DNA: TGTGCCAGCAGCGCGTTTCAGGGGGCTTCGGAGACCCAGTACTTC. It yields the protein CASSAFQGASETQYF.

This rearrangement joins TRBV9 to TRBJ1-4; 10 nucleotides align to TRBD1. Germline lookup yields CDR1 SGDLS and CDR2 YYNGEE. The CDR3 covers 15 residues. V lost 4 bases and J lost 7; bases outside the gene matches: 7. The CDR3 protein is CASSLRQGAGEKLFF. The CDR3 DNA reads TGTGCCAGCAGCCTTCGACAGGGGGCGGGTGAAAAACTGTTTTTT. Using reference TRBV9 and TRBJ1-4 for the parts outside the CDR3, the full variable domain is DSGVTQTPKHLITATGQRVTLRCSPRSGDLSVYWYQQSLDQGLQFLIQYYNGEERAKGNILERFSAQQFPDLHSELNLSSLELGDSALYFCASSLRQGAGEKLFFGSGTQLSVL.

This clone was detected only once. CDR3 nucleotide sequence: TGTGCCAGCGGGGCGGGACCCCCCTACGAGCAGTACTTC. It yields the protein CASGAGPPYEQYF. The chain joins TRBV27 to TRBJ2-7, with TRBD2 as a possible D gene (6 bases). This CDR3 has 13 residues. The germline V gene encodes CDR1 MNHEY and CDR2 SMNVEV (reference sequence). V lost 8 bases and J lost 2, with 13 bases in between.

The chain employs TRBV7-2 and TRBJ2-3; the D gene could be TRBD1 or TRBD2 (5 bases each). CDR3 length: 14 amino acids. CDR1 and CDR2 (germline): SGHTA, FQGNSA. Trimming cost V 6 bases and J 4 bases, with 14 bases left between them. The CDR3 nucleotides are TGTGCCAGCAGGTTACTAGGGGTGGCAGATACGCAGTATTTT. Translation gives CASRLLGVADTQYF. The full variable domain, in which reference TRBV7-2 and TRBJ2-3 provide the parts outside the CDR3, is GAGVSQSPSNKVTEKGKDVELRCDPISGHTALYWYRQSLGQGLEFLIYFQGNSAPDKSGLPSDRFSAERTGGSVSTLTIQRTQQEDSAVYLCASRLLGVADTQYFGPGTRLTVL.

The rearrangement uses TRBV6-2 or TRBV6-3 and TRBJ1-5, with D possibly TRBD1 on 5 matching bases. The CDR3 totals 12 residues. Germline loops: CDR1 MNHEY, CDR2 SVGEGT. V lost 5 bases and J lost 6, with 8 bases in between. This chain's CDR3 is CASSGGAQPQHF. CDR3 nucleotides: TGTGCCAGCAGTGGAGGGGCTCAGCCCCAGCATTTT.

The chain recombines TRBV4-3 with TRBJ2-7; 7 positions match TRBD1. The CDR3 covers 14 residues. V was pared by 1 base and J by 3 bases, with 3 bases of the junction left unmatched. The germline CDR1 and CDR2 sequences are LGHNA and YSLEER. The CDR3 DNA sequence: TGCGCCAGCAGCCAAGGGACAGGCTTCTACGAGCAGTACTTC. This translates into CASSQGTGFYEQYF.

This chain uses TRBV5-1 with TRBJ1-1; 11 bases fit TRBD1. The CDR3 loop spans 16 amino acids. Germline V gene data show CDR1 as SGHRS and CDR2 as YFSETQ. The V and J ends lost 1 base and 4 bases, in that order; junction bases with no gene match: 6. In DNA form, the CDR3 reads TGCGCCAGCAGCTTGATTGGGACAGGGGGAATCACTGAAGCTTTCTTT. Translated: CASSLIGTGGITEAFF.

The chain uses TRBV6-5 and TRBJ1-5; 7 bases match TRBD1. The CDR3 consists of 14 residues. Trimming took 6 bases from V and 7 from J; bases not matched to a gene: 9. CDR1 and CDR2 from the germline V gene are MNHEY and SVGAGI. The CDR3 sequence: CASSSDRVGQPQHF. DNA of the CDR3: TGTGCCAGCAGCTCAGACAGGGTCGGACAGCCCCAGCATTTT.

The chain has TRBV18 and TRBJ2-3; 8 nucleotides line up with TRBD2. The CDR3 consists of 15 residues. Germline trimming cut 4 bases from V and 3 bases from J; bases unmatched to any gene: 6. Germline V gives CDR1 KGHSH, CDR2 LQKENI. CDR3 protein: CASSRASGLTDTQYF. Here the CDR3 DNA reads TGTGCCAGCTCACGGGCTAGCGGGCTTACAGATACGCAGTATTTT.

CDR3 nucleotides: TGTGCCAGCTCACGATTTGATCCGGGACAGGGGTTAATCGAGCAGTACTTC. Its protein is CASSRFDPGQGLIEQYF. V gene TRBV18 combines with J gene TRBJ2-7; 10 bases are a match to TRBD1. J was trimmed by 6 bases and V by 4 bases; bases with no gene match: 15. This CDR3 has 17 residues. CDR1 KGHSH and CDR2 LQKENI come from the germline V gene.

The gene calls are TRBV29-1 and TRBJ2-7; 7 bases align to TRBD2. The V and J ends lost 5 bases and 0 bases, in that order; junction bases with no gene match: 7. This CDR3 has 14 amino acids. CDR1 is SQVTM, CDR2 ANQGSEA, per germline. The CDR3: CSVISGSPSYEQYF. The DNA of the CDR3 is TGCAGCGTTATTAGCGGGTCCCCCTCCTACGAGCAGTACTTC.